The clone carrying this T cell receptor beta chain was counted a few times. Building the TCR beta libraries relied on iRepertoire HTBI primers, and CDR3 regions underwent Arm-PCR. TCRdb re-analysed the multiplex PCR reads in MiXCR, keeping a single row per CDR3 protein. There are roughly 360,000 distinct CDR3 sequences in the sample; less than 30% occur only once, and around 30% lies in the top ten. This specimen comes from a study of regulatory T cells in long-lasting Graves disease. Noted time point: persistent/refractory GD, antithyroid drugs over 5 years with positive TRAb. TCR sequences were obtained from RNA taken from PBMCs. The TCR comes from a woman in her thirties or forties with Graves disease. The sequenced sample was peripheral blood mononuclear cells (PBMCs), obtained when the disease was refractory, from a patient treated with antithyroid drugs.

The CDR3 loop reads CASSQVPAPYGYTF. The CDR3 nucleotides read TGCGCCAGCAGCCAAGTTCCGGCTCCCTATGGCTACACCTTC. The chain recombines TRBV4-1 with TRBJ1-2; D is undetermined. The CDR3 has 14 residues. V lost 1 base, J lost 4 bases, and 10 bases lay in between. Germline V gene sequence: CDR1 MGHRA, CDR2 YSYEKL.